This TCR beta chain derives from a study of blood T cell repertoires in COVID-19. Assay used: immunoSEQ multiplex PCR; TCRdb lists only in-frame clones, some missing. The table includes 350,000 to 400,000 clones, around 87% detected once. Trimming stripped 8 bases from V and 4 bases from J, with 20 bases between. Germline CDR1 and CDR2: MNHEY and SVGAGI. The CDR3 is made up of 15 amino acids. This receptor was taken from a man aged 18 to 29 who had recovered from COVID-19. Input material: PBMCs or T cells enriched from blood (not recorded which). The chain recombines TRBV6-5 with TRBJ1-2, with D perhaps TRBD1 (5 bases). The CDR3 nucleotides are TGTGCCAGCGGTCCACCAACAGGAGCAGGCTATGGCTACACCTTC. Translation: CASGPPTGAGYGYTF.